Following are 2 T cell receptor beta chains from one sample sequenced in a study of blood T cell repertoires in COVID-19. Measured with immunoSEQ multiplex PCR; TCRdb has only the in-frame clones, and not every one. The sample shows over 250,000 clones, more than 80% of them seen only once. The source material was PBMCs or T cells enriched from blood (not recorded which). The source is a woman under 40 who had recovered from COVID-19.

V is TRBV5-4 and J is TRBJ1-1; weak D call: TRBD1 (5 bases). The V gene's germline CDR1 is SGHNT and CDR2 YYREEE (reference sequence). The V end was cut by 4 bases, the J end by 6 bases, with 19 bases between. CDR3 length: 15 residues. Written as DNA, the CDR3 is TGTGCCAGCAGCCCGCAGGGAGGGTCTTTCCCTGAAGCTTTCTTT. Its translation is CASSPQGGSFPEAFF.

The chain carries TRBV5-4 and TRBJ2-7, with 11 bases matching TRBD2. This CDR3 comprises 16 residues. V trimming: 1 base; J trimming: 3 bases; junction bases outside the gene matches: 6. From germline, CDR1 is SGHNT and CDR2 YYREEE (reference sequence). The CDR3 loop reads CASSLSASGRFYEQYF. In DNA form, the CDR3 reads TGTGCCAGCAGCTTGTCGGCTAGCGGGAGGTTCTACGAGCAGTACTTC.